The next 25 T cell receptor beta chains were all read from a single sample in a study of control samples from healthy donors and cancer patients. TCRdb keeps only in-frame clones here, not all; method: immunoSEQ multiplex PCR. The table includes 120,000 or so clones, just over 90% detected once. What was sequenced was blood. These receptors were collected from a woman under 30 in good health.

The genes are TRBV29-1 and TRBJ2-7; 8 bases are shared with TRBD1. The J segment lost 7 bases and the V segment lost 4 bases, leaving 18 bases of the junction unmatched. The germline V gene has CDR1 SQVTM and CDR2 ANQGSEA. The CDR3 loop spans 16 amino acids. The CDR3 protein is CSVVRGQAGDTREQYF. CDR3 DNA: TGCAGCGTTGTCAGGGGGCAGGCAGGCGATACTCGAGAGCAGTACTTC.

The chain has TRBV7-8 and TRBJ2-1, with TRBD1 identical over 10 bases. Looked up from germline, CDR1 is SGHVS and CDR2 is FQNEAQ. Losses at the gene ends were 5 bases for V and 6 bases for J; bases not matched to a gene: 4. This CDR3 has 14 residues. CDR3 residues: CASSLRDRGNEQFF. CDR3 bases: TGTGCCAGCAGCCTCCGGGACAGGGGCAATGAGCAGTTCTTC.

V gene TRBV18 combines with J gene TRBJ1-5; 10 nucleotides match TRBD1. This CDR3 spans 17 amino acids. The junction had 5 bases not matched to a gene; V was cut back by 2 bases and J by 1 base. Germline CDR1 KGHSH, CDR2 LQKENI. This CDR3 reads CASSPGGGQGSNQPQHF. CDR3 nucleotides: TGTGCCAGCTCACCAGGGGGGGGACAGGGGAGCAATCAGCCCCAGCATTTT.

The chain couples TRBV7-9 to TRBJ2-7; the D gene could be TRBD1 or TRBD2 (6 bases each). The CDR3 runs 13 residues. Germline V gives CDR1 SEHNR, CDR2 FQNEAQ (reference sequence). V shed 4 bases and J shed 4 bases, with 11 bases lying between them. DNA for the CDR3: TGTGCCAGCAGCTCCCAGGGGAGGTACGAGCAGTACTTC. Encoded protein: CASSSQGRYEQYF.

The chain is built from TRBV2 and TRBJ2-6, with 7 bases fitting TRBD1. Looked up from germline, CDR1 is SNHLY and CDR2 is FYNNEI. After removal of 9 bases from V and 2 bases from J, the junction contained 10 bases not matched to a gene. This CDR3 spans 16 amino acids. The CDR3 sequence: CARRDRANAGANVLTF. The CDR3 DNA is TGTGCCAGGAGAGACAGGGCGAATGCTGGGGCCAACGTCCTGACTTTC.

The J gene is TRBJ1-3, the V gene TRBV6-2 or TRBV6-3, with D unresolved. V was shortened by 2 bases and J by 1 base, with 6 bases between the two germline ends. CDR1 MNHEY and CDR2 SVGEGT come from the germline V gene. This CDR3 contains 14 residues. The CDR3 sequence is CASSYGSSGNTIYF. The CDR3 region has the DNA TGTGCCAGCAGTTACGGATCATCTGGAAACACCATATATTTT.

The chain links TRBV28 to TRBJ1-1; 8 bases are a match to TRBD1. V shed 2 bases and J 4 bases; nucleotides not matched to a gene: 6. Germline V lookup: CDR1 MDHEN, CDR2 SYDVKM. The CDR3 spans 15 residues. CDR3 DNA sequence: TGTGCCAGCAGTTTAATTACGGACAGGGCCACTGAAGCTTTCTTT. This encodes CASSLITDRATEAFF.

V gene TRBV5-1 combines with J gene TRBJ1-1; D is unresolved. Germline V gives CDR1 SGHRS, CDR2 YFSETQ. Between the trimmed V and J ends, which lost 2 bases and 6 bases, there was a span of 20 bases. CDR3 length equals 16 residues. CDR3 sequence reads: CASSFLEGRVDPEAFF. CDR3 nucleotide sequence: TGCGCCAGCAGCTTTTTAGAGGGTCGGGTTGACCCTGAAGCTTTCTTT.

The rearrangement uses TRBV13 and TRBJ2-7; 9 bases fit TRBD1. The CDR3 spans 14 residues. From germline, CDR1 is PRHDT and CDR2 FYEKMQ (reference sequence). With 0 bases clipped from V and 7 bases from J, the junction kept 4 bases outside the gene matches. The CDR3 bases are TGTGCCAGCAGCTTAGGACAGGGGGCTCGGGAGCAGTACTTC. Its protein product is CASSLGQGAREQYF. Combining the CDR3 with reference TRBV13 and TRBJ2-7 gives the whole variable domain AAGVIQSPRHLIKEKRETATLKCYPIPRHDTVYWYQQGPGQDPQFLISFYEKMQSDKGSIPDRFSAQQFSDYHSELNMSSLELGDSALYFCASSLGQGAREQYFGPGTRLTVT.

This chain uses TRBV7-9 with TRBJ2-1; D might be TRBD1 (6 bases). V was cut by 7 bases and J by 6 bases, with 7 bases left in between. CDR1 SEHNR and CDR2 FQNEAQ come from the germline V gene (reference sequence). This CDR3 is 11 amino acids long. CDR3 protein: CASTQGNEQFF. DNA for the CDR3: TGTGCCAGCACACAGGGCAATGAGCAGTTCTTC.

The rearrangement uses TRBV28 and TRBJ2-7, with D perhaps TRBD1 (6 bases). Germline V gives CDR1 MDHEN, CDR2 SYDVKM. V dropped 5 bases and J dropped 2 bases, with 10 bases sitting between them. The CDR3 runs 13 residues. CDR3 loop: CASSKGVTYEQYF. As DNA, the CDR3 is TGTGCCAGCAGTAAGGGGGTTACCTACGAGCAGTACTTC. The whole variable domain, remainder taken from reference TRBV28 and TRBJ2-7, is DVKVTQSSRYLVKRTGEKVFLECVQDMDHENMFWYRQDPGLGLRLIYFSYDVKMKEKGDIPEGYSVSREKKERFSLILESASTNQTSMYLCASSKGVTYEQYFGPGTRLTVT.

The chain employs TRBV19 and TRBJ2-2; D gene uncertain. Germline values: CDR1 LNHDA, CDR2 SQIVND (reference sequence). V dropped 2 bases and J dropped 6 bases, with 10 bases sitting between them. The CDR3 has 14 residues. CDR3 nucleotides: TGTGCCAGTAGTATATTATTTTCGGCCGGGGAGCTGTTTTTT. It codes for CASSILFSAGELFF.

The chain couples TRBV10-1 to TRBJ1-1; possible D gene TRBD1, 6 bases. Per the germline V gene, CDR1 is WNHNN and CDR2 is SYGVQD (reference sequence). V was clipped by 2 bases and J by 5 bases, with 12 bases between them. CDR3 length equals 14 residues. CDR3 nucleotides: TGCGCCAGCAGTGAGGTCGGGGGGCCAACTGAAGCTTTCTTT. Amino acids: CASSEVGGPTEAFF.

The J gene is TRBJ2-1, the V gene TRBV13; D is perhaps TRBD1 (5 bases). The CDR3 is 14 residues long. V lost 2 bases, J lost 10 bases, and 15 bases lay in between. Germline V gene lookup returns CDR1 PRHDT and CDR2 FYEKMQ (reference sequence). The CDR3 sequence is CASSLRSGIREQFF. DNA of the CDR3: TGTGCCAGCAGCTTACGGTCAGGGATTAGGGAGCAGTTCTTC.

The chain couples TRBV18 to TRBJ1-1; weak D call: TRBD1 (6 bases). Between the trimmed V and J ends, which lost 6 bases and 3 bases, there was a span of 11 bases. Germline V lookup: CDR1 KGHSH, CDR2 LQKENI. The CDR3 runs 13 residues. The CDR3 DNA reads as TGTGCCAGCTCGCCGGACAGCTACACTGAAGCTTTCTTT. The encoded protein is CASSPDSYTEAFF.

This clone was counted between two and nine times. This chain joins TRBV6-1 and TRBJ2-1; TRBD2 aligns across 8 bases. CDR1 is MNHNS, CDR2 SASEGT, per germline. V shed 0 bases, J shed 9 bases, and the junction held 13 bases outside the gene matches. This CDR3 region has 17 residues. The CDR3 sequence is CASSEAPWTSQLGEQFF. CDR3 in DNA: TGTGCCAGCAGTGAAGCGCCTTGGACTAGCCAATTGGGTGAGCAGTTCTTC.

The V call is TRBV28, the J call TRBJ1-1; 9 bases align to TRBD1. The CDR3 spans 14 residues. Germline V gene lookup returns CDR1 MDHEN and CDR2 SYDVKM. V gave up 7 bases and J gave up 1 base; unmatched junction bases: 4. CDR3 bases: TGTGCCAGCAACAGGGGGCTCTGGAACACTGAAGCTTTCTTT. Its protein is CASNRGLWNTEAFF.

The chain joins TRBV6-4 to TRBJ2-1; TRBD2 agrees at 10 bases. V lost 6 bases to trimming and J lost 3 bases; unmatched junction nucleotides: 2. CDR3 length: 14 residues. Germline-derived CDR1 and CDR2 are MRHNA and SNTAGT. In nucleotides, the CDR3 is TGTGCCAGCAGCGCTAGCGGGGGCTACAATGAGCAGTTCTTC. This translates into CASSASGGYNEQFF.

The chain carries TRBV5-5 and TRBJ1-1; D gene ambiguous. This CDR3 is 15 amino acids long. Trimming removed 0 bases from V and 0 bases from J, with 9 bases in between. CDR1 is SGHKS, CDR2 YYEKEE, per germline (reference sequence). DNA for the CDR3: TGTGCCAGCAGCTTGGAACCGATACTGAACACTGAAGCTTTCTTT. Its translation is CASSLEPILNTEAFF.

This chain links TRBV7-7 with TRBJ2-3, with a weak D call TRBD1 (6 bases). Germline V CDR1 and CDR2: SSHAT, FNYEAQ (reference sequence). The CDR3 is made up of 15 amino acids. Trimming took off 5 bases at V and 0 bases at J, with 12 bases between the two ends. The CDR3 coding sequence is TGTGCCAGCAGCCCCAGGGACACGAGCACAGATACGCAGTATTTT. Its protein product is CASSPRDTSTDTQYF.

J is TRBJ2-3 and V is TRBV7-2, with 11 bases identical to TRBD2. Per germline, CDR1 SGHTA and CDR2 FQGNSA. V gave up 2 bases and J gave up 4 bases; unmatched junction bases: 2. CDR3 length equals 15 residues. CDR3 coding DNA: TGTGCCAGCAGCTTAATGGGACTAGCGGCAGATACGCAGTATTTT. Translating it yields CASSLMGLAADTQYF. Filled out from reference TRBV7-2 and TRBJ2-3, the complete variable domain reads GAGVSQSPSNKVTEKGKDVELRCDPISGHTALYWYRQSLGQGLEFLIYFQGNSAPDKSGLPSDRFSAERTGGSVSTLTIQRTQQEDSAVYLCASSLMGLAADTQYFGPGTRLTVL.

This chain uses TRBV27 with TRBJ2-7; 8 nucleotides agree with TRBD1. Trimming took 6 bases from V and 6 from J; bases not matched to a gene: 7. This CDR3 contains 13 residues. The germline gives CDR1 MNHEY, CDR2 SMNVEV (reference sequence). In DNA form, the CDR3 reads TGTGCCAGCAGCCGGACAGGGTATGTCGAGCAGTACTTC. As protein: CASSRTGYVEQYF.

This sequence joins TRBV21-1 and TRBJ2-3; the table names TRBD1, a call not compared with the DNA. TRBV21-1 is described as a pseudogene. The CDR3 covers 15 residues. CDR3 amino acids: CASSTQTGLEDTQYF. The CDR3 bases are TGTGCCAGCAGCACCCAAACAGGGTTGGAAGATACGCAGTATTTT.

The chain joins TRBV3-1 (or the pseudogene TRBV3-2) to TRBJ2-7; TRBD1 or TRBD2 may be the D gene (5 bases each). Trimming removed 2 bases at V and 9 bases at J, with 20 bases between. From germline, CDR1 is LGHDT and CDR2 YNNKEL (reference sequence). The CDR3 loop spans 15 amino acids. In nucleotides, the CDR3 is TGTGCCAGCAGCCAATACTCCGGGACGACAAGTGGGCAGTACTTC. It codes for CASSQYSGTTSGQYF.

The CDR3 coding sequence is TGTGCCAGCAGCTGGGGGGACAGGGTAGGATCACCCCTCCACTTT. It specifies CASSWGDRVGSPLHF. The gene calls are TRBV5-6 and TRBJ1-6, with 9 bases that match TRBD1. There are 15 residues in the CDR3. In germline, CDR1 is SGHDT, CDR2 YYEEEE. After removal of 3 bases from V and 10 bases from J, the junction contained 8 bases not matched to a gene.